These 18 T cell receptor beta chains originate from one sample sequenced in a study of Graves' ophthalmopathy and Graves' hyperthyroidism. From RNA, the CDR3 regions of TCR beta chains were amplified and sequenced. Second-round multiplex PCR followed a first-round RT-PCR using HTBI primers. A single record per CDR3 protein comes from TCRdb applying MiXCR to the multiplex PCR reads. This sample has about 240,000 distinct CDR3 sequences, with around 42% found just once. Sequencing was carried out using peripheral blood. The source of these receptors is an adult man with Graves' ophthalmopathy.

This clonotype showed up many times. The chain couples TRBV7-2 to TRBJ1-2; D unresolved. Trimming cost V 3 bases and J 4 bases, with 12 bases left between them. Germline loops: CDR1 SGHTA, CDR2 FQGNSA. This CDR3 is built from 14 residues. The CDR3 reads CASSFPGLFYGYTF. CDR3 DNA sequence: TGTGCCAGCAGCTTCCCCGGACTGTTCTATGGCTACACCTTC. Full variable domain (remainder filled in from reference TRBV7-2 and TRBJ1-2): GAGVSQSPSNKVTEKGKDVELRCDPISGHTALYWYRQSLGQGLEFLIYFQGNSAPDKSGLPSDRFSAERTGGSVSTLTIQRTQQEDSAVYLCASSFPGLFYGYTFGSGTRLTVV.

The V call is TRBV7-9, the J call TRBJ2-5, with 8 positions matching TRBD1. With V trimmed by 1 base and J by 5 bases, 9 bases remained unmatched. The CDR3 length is 16 residues. Germline CDR1 SEHNR, CDR2 FQNEAQ (reference sequence). CDR3 sequence: CASSLGLQGALETQYF. CDR3 DNA: TGTGCCAGCAGCTTAGGCCTTCAGGGGGCGCTGGAGACCCAGTACTTC.

This clonotype is medium-sized by share. The gene calls are TRBV7-9 and TRBJ1-1; D is perhaps TRBD1 (5 bases). In germline, CDR1 is SEHNR, CDR2 FQNEAQ (reference sequence). With 6 bases removed from V and 4 bases from J, the gap between germline ends came to 6 bases. The CDR3 is 11 amino acids. CDR3 bases: TGTGCCAGCAGAAGGGGCACTGAAGCTTTCTTT. This codes for CASRRGTEAFF.

The V and J genes are TRBV9 and TRBJ1-6; 7 bases align to TRBD1. Germline CDR1 reads SGDLS; CDR2 reads YYNGEE. V dropped 4 bases and J dropped 7; count of bases not matched to a gene: 14. The CDR3 consists of 17 residues. The CDR3 DNA reads TGTGCCAGCAGCCAAGATTGGTGGGACAGTAGAAATTCACCCCTCCACTTT. Amino acids: CASSQDWWDSRNSPLHF.

V is TRBV6-5 and J is TRBJ1-5; a weak D match, TRBD1 (6 bases). This CDR3 spans 15 amino acids. The ends were cut back, 5 bases at V and 7 bases at J, with 18 bases in the middle. Looked up from germline, CDR1 is MNHEY and CDR2 is SVGAGI. The CDR3 sequence: CASSEGVTGTQPQHF. The CDR3 nucleotides are TGTGCCAGCAGTGAAGGGGTTACAGGGACCCAGCCCCAGCATTTT.

This chain joins TRBV10-3 and TRBJ2-7; D remains unclear. Germline V CDR1 and CDR2: ENHRY, SYGVKD. This CDR3 spans 13 amino acids. Trimming cost V 0 bases and J 7 bases, with 10 bases left between them. The CDR3 DNA is TGTGCCATCAGTGAGTCGGCCCCGATGGAGCAGTACTTC. Protein sequence: CAISESAPMEQYF.

This rearrangement joins TRBV7-9 to TRBJ2-2; D call uncertain. V was trimmed by 8 bases and J by 2 bases, leaving 3 bases between them. CDR1 and CDR2 (germline): SEHNR, FQNEAQ (reference sequence). The CDR3 consists of 11 residues. CDR3 residues: CASVNTGELFF. CDR3 DNA sequence: TGTGCCAGCGTTAACACCGGGGAGCTGTTTTTT. Looking up the rest from reference TRBV7-9 and TRBJ2-2 gives the full variable domain: DTGVSQNPRHKITKRGQNVTFRCDPISEHNRLYWYRQTLGQGPEFLTYFQNEAQLEKSRLLSDRFSAERPKGSFSTLEIQRTEQGDSAMYLCASVNTGELFFGEGSRLTVL.

The chain is built from TRBV29-1 and TRBJ1-3; D gene ambiguous. The CDR3 spans 13 residues. The V end was cut by 3 bases, the J end by 0 bases, with 6 bases between. CDR1 is SQVTM and CDR2 is ANQGSEA in the germline V gene. CDR3 in amino acids: CSVDRSSGNTIYF. CDR3 nucleotides: TGCAGCGTTGATAGGAGCTCTGGAAACACCATATATTTT.

The V and J genes are TRBV5-1 and TRBJ1-2; D not resolved. This CDR3 has 14 residues. Germline-derived CDR1 and CDR2 are SGHRS and YFSETQ. Trimming pared 0 bases from V and 2 bases from J, leaving 8 bases between. This CDR3 is CASSLGQLNYGYTF. The CDR3 bases are TGCGCCAGCAGCTTGGGGCAGTTAAACTATGGCTACACCTTC. Full variable domain (missing parts from reference TRBV5-1 and TRBJ1-2): KAGVTQTPRYLIKTRGQQVTLSCSPISGHRSVSWYQQTPGQGLQFLFEYFSETQRNKGNFPGRFSGRQFSNSRSEMNVSTLELGDSALYLCASSLGQLNYGYTFGSGTRLTVV.

This clonotype was observed at least ten times. The chain recombines TRBV7-3 with TRBJ2-2, with D possibly matching TRBD2 (5 bases). Germline lookup yields CDR1 SGHTA and CDR2 FQGTGA. This CDR3 is built from 13 residues. Trimming took 5 bases from V and 5 from J, leaving 9 bases between them. The CDR3 nucleotides read TGTGCCAGCAGCCGGACTGCAACCGGGGAGCTGTTTTTT. It is translated as CASSRTATGELFF.

The chain combines TRBV25-1 with TRBJ1-6; TRBD1 matches 12 bases. V shed 6 bases, J shed 6 bases, and the junction held 6 bases outside the gene matches. The CDR3 is 16 amino acids. From germline, CDR1 is MGHDK and CDR2 SYGVNS. The CDR3 is CASSRGQGAFNSPLHF. CDR3 DNA sequence: TGTGCCAGCAGCCGGGGACAGGGGGCTTTTAATTCACCCCTCCACTTT.

The chain has TRBV9 and TRBJ1-1, with 7 bases lining up with TRBD1. This CDR3 region has 14 residues. Unmatched junction bases numbered 7, after V lost 4 bases and J lost 4 bases. In germline, CDR1 is SGDLS, CDR2 YYNGEE. The CDR3 reads CASSQGTAFTEAFF. The DNA for the CDR3 is TGTGCCAGCAGCCAGGGGACAGCCTTCACTGAAGCTTTCTTT.

The chain recombines TRBV20-1 with TRBJ1-3; D is unresolved. Germline CDR1 DFQATT, CDR2 SNEGSKA (reference sequence). The CDR3 is 14 residues long. The V and J ends lost 5 bases and 4 bases respectively, with 15 bases between them. The CDR3 bases are TGCAGTGCTGCCCAGCTGGGTGGGGGAAACACCATATATTTT. This translates into CSAAQLGGGNTIYF.

This chain uses TRBV20-1 with TRBJ2-7; a weak D match, TRBD2 (6 bases). The germline gives CDR1 DFQATT, CDR2 SNEGSKA (reference sequence). The V gene lost 3 bases and the J gene lost 0 bases, with 15 bases spanning the gap. The CDR3 consists of 15 residues. The chain's CDR3 is CSAREGKVSSYEQYF. In nucleotides, the CDR3 is TGCAGTGCTAGGGAGGGGAAGGTGAGCTCCTACGAGCAGTACTTC.

In regard to this clonotype: A read error may explain this, as a much larger clone is one base away. The chain uses TRBV10-3 and TRBJ2-7; D gene unclear. This CDR3 region has 11 residues. The V and J ends lost 1 base and 3 bases respectively, with 1 base between them. Germline loops: CDR1 ENHRY, CDR2 SYGVKD. This chain's CDR3 is CAISEFYEQYF. CDR3 DNA sequence: TGTGCCATCAGTGAGTTCTACGAGCAGTACTTC.

The chain combines TRBV19 with TRBJ2-2; 7 bases fit TRBD2. The J segment lost 4 bases and the V segment lost 5 bases, leaving 10 bases of the junction unmatched. The germline V gene has CDR1 LNHDA and CDR2 SQIVND (reference sequence). The CDR3 has 16 amino acids. In DNA, the CDR3 is TGTGCCAGTAGTTGGGCTAGCGGTTACGGCACCGGGGAGCTGTTTTTT. Protein: CASSWASGYGTGELFF.

This clonotype was observed at least ten times. The CDR3 protein is CASSLERYEQYF. CDR3 in DNA: TGTGCCAGCAGCTTAGAGAGATACGAGCAGTACTTC. The chain has TRBV7-2 and TRBJ2-7; D call uncertain. Germline-derived CDR1 and CDR2 are SGHTA and FQGNSA. V dropped 1 base and J dropped 4 bases, with 5 bases sitting between them. This CDR3 contains 12 residues.

The chain links TRBV9 to TRBJ1-6; D unclear. CDR1 and CDR2 from the germline V gene are SGDLS and YYNGEE. The ends were cut back, 9 bases at V and 8 bases at J, with 12 bases in the middle. The CDR3 consists of 12 residues. The CDR3 spells CATKLGDSPLHF. DNA of the CDR3: TGTGCCACCAAATTGGGTGATTCACCCCTCCACTTT.